This T cell receptor beta chain was retrieved from a study of cytomegalovirus exposure and HLA in healthy donors. At the level of the study: The roughly 120 validation repertoires, a later analysis reported, used the same platform as the roughly 610 first-cohort repertoires.

TCRdb's copy holds only in-frame clones and misses some; the assay was immunoSEQ multiplex PCR. The sample has 350,000 or so clones; roughly 90% are singletons. Comment on this clone: Its specificity is not known.

Study findings and constraints: Subsequent analysis showed first-cohort TCR clusters tending to co-occur in more than 90 validation repertoires.

Donors came from a validation cohort of 95 to 150 subjects, distinct from the first 666-subject cohort. Germline V gene data show CDR1 as SGHDT and CDR2 as YYEEEE. There are 15 residues in the CDR3. Trimming cost V 4 bases and J 6 bases; bases outside gene matches: 5. The sequenced sample consisted of PBMCs. The receptor comes from a woman under 30 in good health and CMV-seronegative. The chain combines TRBV5-6 with TRBJ2-1; 12 nucleotides match TRBD2. In DNA, the CDR3 is TGTGCCAGCAGCAAGACTAGCGGGAGTGGCAATGAGCAGTTCTTC. Translation: CASSKTSGSGNEQFF.